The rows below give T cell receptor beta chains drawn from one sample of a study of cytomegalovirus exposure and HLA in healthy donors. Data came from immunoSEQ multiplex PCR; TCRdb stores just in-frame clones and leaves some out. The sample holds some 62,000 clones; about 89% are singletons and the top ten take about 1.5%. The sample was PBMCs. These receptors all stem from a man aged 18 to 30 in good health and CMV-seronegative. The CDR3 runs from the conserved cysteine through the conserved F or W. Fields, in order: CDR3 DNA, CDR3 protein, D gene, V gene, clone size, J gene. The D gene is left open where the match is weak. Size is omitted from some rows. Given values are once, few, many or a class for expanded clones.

TGTGCCAGCAGCTTCACTGTGTCTCCGATAGCGGATCAAGAGACCCAGTACTTC,CASSFTVSPIADQETQYF,.,TRBV5-4,.,TRBJ2-5
TGTGCCAGCAGCTTAGCTGGAGGAGGAATGAACACTGAAGCTTTCTTT,CASSLAGGGMNTEAFF,.,TRBV7-9,.,TRBJ1-1
TGTGCCAGCAGCTTAGGAGCCAACAGGTTGAACACTGAAGCTTTCTTT,CASSLGANRLNTEAFF,.,TRBV7-9,.,TRBJ1-1
TGTGCCAGCTTGGCGGGAAGCTCCTACAATGAGCAGTTCTTC,CASLAGSSYNEQFF,.,TRBV11-2,.,TRBJ2-1
TGCGCCAGCAGCCAAGTTGGAGGGCCCCCCTCCTACGAGCAGTACTTC,CASSQVGGPPSYEQYF,.,TRBV4-1,.,TRBJ2-7
TGCAGCGTTGAGCGAGGGAAGGGCTATGGCTACACCTTC,CSVERGKGYGYTF,.,TRBV29-1,once,TRBJ1-2
TGTGCCAGCAGCCCGACAGCCATGAACACTGAAGCTTTCTTT,CASSPTAMNTEAFF,.,TRBV6-5,.,TRBJ1-1
TGTGCCTGGCGAACGGGAGGATCCTACGAGCAGTACTTC,CAWRTGGSYEQYF,TRBD2,TRBV30,.,TRBJ2-7
TGTGCCAGCAGCGTAGAATGGGGCTCTTATGGCTACACCTTC,CASSVEWGSYGYTF,.,TRBV9,.,TRBJ1-2
TGTGCCACCTCCTTGCAGGTCCCTGACGAGCAGTACTTC,CATSLQVPDEQYF,.,TRBV5-5,.,TRBJ2-7
TGTGCCAGCAGCAAAGGGACAGCTCCCGGCAGCGAGCAGTACTTC,CASSKGTAPGSEQYF,TRBD1,TRBV5-4,.,TRBJ2-7
TGTGCCAGCAGCCCAGGAGCGGGGGTGGTAGATACGCAGTATTTT,CASSPGAGVVDTQYF,TRBD2,TRBV7-9,.,TRBJ2-3
TGTGCCATCAGTGAGAAGCTAGCGGTTAGCACAGATACGCAGTATTTT,CAISEKLAVSTDTQYF,TRBD2,TRBV10-3,few,TRBJ2-3
TGTGTTGAAGCTAGGCTCTATGGCTACACCTTC,CVEARLYGYTF,.,TRBV30,once,TRBJ1-2
TGTGCCAGCAGCTTAACGGGCAGGGAATGGGAGACCCAGTACTTC,CASSLTGREWETQYF,.,TRBV7-2,.,TRBJ2-5
TGTGCCAGCAGTGAAGCGTTAGAGAATGAGCAGTTCTTC,CASSEALENEQFF,.,TRBV2,medium-sized,TRBJ2-1
TGTGCCAGCAAAGGGGGGGTCAGTGGGGATACGCAGTATTTT,CASKGGVSGDTQYF,.,TRBV2,.,TRBJ2-3
TGTGCCTGGAGTTCAACCCCGGGACAGCACTACGAGCAGTACTTC,CAWSSTPGQHYEQYF,TRBD1,TRBV30,.,TRBJ2-7
TGCAGCGTTGATAATAGATTCTCCTACGAGCAGTACTTC,CSVDNRFSYEQYF,.,TRBV29-1,once,TRBJ2-7
TGCGCCAGCAGATATTCGGGACTAGCGGAAGAGACCCAGTACTTC,CASRYSGLAEETQYF,TRBD2,TRBV5-1,once,TRBJ2-5
TGTGCCAGCAGCCGACCGGGACAGGGGGAAGCTTTCTTT,CASSRPGQGEAFF,TRBD1,TRBV7-9,.,TRBJ1-1
TGCAGCGTCCAGGGTGGGACATTGATGGACACTGAAGCTTTCTTT,CSVQGGTLMDTEAFF,.,TRBV29-1,.,TRBJ1-1
TGTGCCAGCAGATCTAGACCGGGGGAGGCAGATACGCAGTATTTT,CASRSRPGEADTQYF,.,TRBV6-6,.,TRBJ2-3
TGTGCCAGCAGTTACTCCAGGACAGCTAATTCACCCCTCCACTTT,CASSYSRTANSPLHF,.,TRBV6-5,.,TRBJ1-6
TGTGCCTGGAGTCCTCGGGGAGATACGCAGTATTTT,CAWSPRGDTQYF,.,TRBV30,few,TRBJ2-3
TGTGCTAGCAGCCGCGGGACAGGGGGGGGCACAGATACGCAGTATTTT,CASSRGTGGGTDTQYF,TRBD1,TRBV7-7,.,TRBJ2-3
TGTGCCAGCAGTGGCCGAGCAGGTATCAATTCACCCCTCCACTTT,CASSGRAGINSPLHF,.,TRBV27,once,TRBJ1-6
TGCGCCAGCAGGGCGGAGGAAGAGACCCAGTACTTC,CASRAEEETQYF,.,TRBV10-2,once,TRBJ2-5
TGTGCCAGCAGCTTGGGACAGAACTATGGCTACACCTTC,CASSLGQNYGYTF,.,TRBV5-6,.,TRBJ1-2
TGTGCCAGCAGTGATAGGACAGGAGGAATGAACACTGAAGCTTTCTTT,CASSDRTGGMNTEAFF,TRBD1,TRBV6-4,.,TRBJ1-1
TGTGCCAGTAGTATAACTCAGGGGCAAGAGACCCAGTACTTC,CASSITQGQETQYF,.,TRBV19,.,TRBJ2-5
TGTGCCTGGAGTGGGGCAGCCCAAGGGGACGAGCAGTACTTC,CAWSGAAQGDEQYF,.,TRBV30,.,TRBJ2-7
TGTGCCAGCAGTCCGACAGTCTATAATTCACCCCTCCACTTT,CASSPTVYNSPLHF,.,TRBV28,.,TRBJ1-6